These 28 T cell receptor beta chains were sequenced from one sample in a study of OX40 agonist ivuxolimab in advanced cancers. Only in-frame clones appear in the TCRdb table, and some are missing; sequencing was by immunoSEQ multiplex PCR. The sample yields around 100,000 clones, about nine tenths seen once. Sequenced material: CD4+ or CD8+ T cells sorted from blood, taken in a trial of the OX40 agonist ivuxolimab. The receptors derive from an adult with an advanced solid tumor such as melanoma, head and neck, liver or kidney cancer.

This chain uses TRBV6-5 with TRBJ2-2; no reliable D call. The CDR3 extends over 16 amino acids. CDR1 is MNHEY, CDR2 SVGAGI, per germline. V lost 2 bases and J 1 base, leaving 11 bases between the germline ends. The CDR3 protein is CASSYPRQMNTGELFF. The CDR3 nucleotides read TGTGCCAGCAGTTACCCCCGACAAATGAACACCGGGGAGCTGTTTTTT.

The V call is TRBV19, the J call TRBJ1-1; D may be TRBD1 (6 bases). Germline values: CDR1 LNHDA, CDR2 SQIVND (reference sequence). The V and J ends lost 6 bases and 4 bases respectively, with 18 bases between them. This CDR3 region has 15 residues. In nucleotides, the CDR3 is TGTGCCAGTAGGAGGGCAAATAAGGGGGGCACTGAAGCTTTCTTT. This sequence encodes CASRRANKGGTEAFF.

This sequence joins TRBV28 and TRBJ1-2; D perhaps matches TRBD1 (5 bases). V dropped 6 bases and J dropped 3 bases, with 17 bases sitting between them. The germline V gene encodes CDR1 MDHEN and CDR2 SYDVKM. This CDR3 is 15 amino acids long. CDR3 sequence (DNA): TGTGCCAGCAGCCTAGGTGGGGCCGAGGACTATGGCTACACCTTC. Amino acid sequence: CASSLGGAEDYGYTF.

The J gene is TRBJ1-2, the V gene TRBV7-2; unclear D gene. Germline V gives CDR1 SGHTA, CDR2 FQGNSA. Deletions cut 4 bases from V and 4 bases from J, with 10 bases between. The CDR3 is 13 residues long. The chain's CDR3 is CASSSGGGYGYTF. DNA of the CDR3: TGTGCCAGCAGCTCAGGAGGTGGCTATGGCTACACCTTC.

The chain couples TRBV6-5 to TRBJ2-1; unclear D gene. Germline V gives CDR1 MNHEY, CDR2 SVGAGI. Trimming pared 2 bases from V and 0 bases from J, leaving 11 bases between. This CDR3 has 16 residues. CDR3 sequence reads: CASSYRPRSSYNEQFF. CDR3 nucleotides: TGTGCCAGCAGTTACCGTCCTCGCAGCTCCTACAATGAGCAGTTCTTC.

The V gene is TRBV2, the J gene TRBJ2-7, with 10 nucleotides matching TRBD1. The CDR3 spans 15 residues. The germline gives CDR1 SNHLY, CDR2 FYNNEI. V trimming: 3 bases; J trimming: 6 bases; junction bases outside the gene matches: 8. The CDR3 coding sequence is TGTGCCAGCAGTGACTTGGGACAGGGGACCGGCGAGCAGTACTTC. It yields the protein CASSDLGQGTGEQYF.

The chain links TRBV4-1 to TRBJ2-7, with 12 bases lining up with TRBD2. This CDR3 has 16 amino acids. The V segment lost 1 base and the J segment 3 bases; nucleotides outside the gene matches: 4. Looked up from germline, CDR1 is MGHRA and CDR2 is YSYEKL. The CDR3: CASSQGLAGAYYEQYF. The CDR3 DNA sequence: TGCGCCAGCAGCCAAGGACTAGCGGGAGCGTACTACGAGCAGTACTTC.

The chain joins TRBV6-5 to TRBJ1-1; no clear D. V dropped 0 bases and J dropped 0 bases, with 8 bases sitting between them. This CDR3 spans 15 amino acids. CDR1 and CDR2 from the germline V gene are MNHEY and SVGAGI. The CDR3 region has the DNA TGTGCCAGCAGTTACTCGTCCCGGATGAACACTGAAGCTTTCTTT. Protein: CASSYSSRMNTEAFF.

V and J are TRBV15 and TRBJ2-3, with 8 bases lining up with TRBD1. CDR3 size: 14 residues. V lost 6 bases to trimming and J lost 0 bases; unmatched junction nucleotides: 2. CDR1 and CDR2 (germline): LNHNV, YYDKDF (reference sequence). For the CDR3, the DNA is TGTGCCACCAGGGGACAGGTTAGCACAGATACGCAGTATTTT. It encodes CATRGQVSTDTQYF.

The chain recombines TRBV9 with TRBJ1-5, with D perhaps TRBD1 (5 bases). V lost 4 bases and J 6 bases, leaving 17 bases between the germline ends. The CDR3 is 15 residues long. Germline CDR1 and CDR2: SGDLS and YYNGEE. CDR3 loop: CASSRDPSVRQPQHF. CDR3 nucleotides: TGTGCCAGCAGCAGGGACCCCAGCGTTCGTCAGCCCCAGCATTTT.

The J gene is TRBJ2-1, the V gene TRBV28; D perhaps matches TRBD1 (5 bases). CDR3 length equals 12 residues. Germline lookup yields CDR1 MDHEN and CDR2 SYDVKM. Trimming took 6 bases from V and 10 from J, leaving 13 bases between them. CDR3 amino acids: CASSLEWGEQFF. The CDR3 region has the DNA TGTGCCAGCAGCCTGGAGTGGGGCGAGCAGTTCTTC.

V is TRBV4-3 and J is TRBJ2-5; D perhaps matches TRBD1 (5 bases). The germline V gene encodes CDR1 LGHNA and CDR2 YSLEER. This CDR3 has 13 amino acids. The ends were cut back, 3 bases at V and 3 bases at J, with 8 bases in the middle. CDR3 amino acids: CASSHTREETQYF. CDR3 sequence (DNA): TGCGCCAGCAGCCATACCAGGGAAGAGACCCAGTACTTC.

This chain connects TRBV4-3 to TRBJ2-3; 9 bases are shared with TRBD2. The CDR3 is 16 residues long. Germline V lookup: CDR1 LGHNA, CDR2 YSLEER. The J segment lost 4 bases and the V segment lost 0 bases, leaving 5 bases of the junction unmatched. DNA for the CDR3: TGCGCCAGCAGCCAAGAACCCGCGGGAGGGGCAGATACGCAGTATTTT. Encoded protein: CASSQEPAGGADTQYF.

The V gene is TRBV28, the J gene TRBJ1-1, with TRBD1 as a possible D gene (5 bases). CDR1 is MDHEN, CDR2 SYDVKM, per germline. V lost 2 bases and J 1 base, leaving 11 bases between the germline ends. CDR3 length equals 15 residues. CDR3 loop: CASSLPRVQNTEAFF. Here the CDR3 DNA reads TGTGCCAGCAGTTTACCCAGGGTGCAGAACACTGAAGCTTTCTTT.

For the CDR3, the DNA is TGTGCCAGCACCGATAGAAGACGACGCACAGATACGCAGTATTTT. Amino acid sequence: CASTDRRRRTDTQYF. The chain combines TRBV11-2 with TRBJ2-3; D is uncertain. The germline V gene encodes CDR1 SGHAT and CDR2 FQNNGV. V was trimmed by 7 bases and J by 1 base, leaving 15 bases between them. This CDR3 has 15 residues.

In DNA, the CDR3 is TGTGCCAGCAGCTTGACAGCTACGAACACCGGGGAGCTGTTTTTT. Translation gives CASSLTATNTGELFF. The chain joins TRBV7-2 to TRBJ2-2, with D possibly matching TRBD1 (5 bases). The CDR3 loop spans 15 amino acids. CDR1 is SGHTA and CDR2 is FQGNSA in the germline V gene. The V end lost 3 bases, the J end lost 0 bases, and 8 bases lay between the germline ends.

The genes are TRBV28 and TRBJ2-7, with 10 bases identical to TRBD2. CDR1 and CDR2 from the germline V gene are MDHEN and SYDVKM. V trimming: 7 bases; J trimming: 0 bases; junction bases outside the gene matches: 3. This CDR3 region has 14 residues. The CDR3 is CASIGLADSYEQYF. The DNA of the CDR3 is TGTGCCAGCATTGGACTAGCGGACTCCTACGAGCAGTACTTC.

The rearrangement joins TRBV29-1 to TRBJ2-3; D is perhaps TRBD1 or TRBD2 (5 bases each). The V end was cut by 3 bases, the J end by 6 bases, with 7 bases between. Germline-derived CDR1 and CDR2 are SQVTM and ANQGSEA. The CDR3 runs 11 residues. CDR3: CSVDREDTQYF. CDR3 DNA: TGCAGCGTTGACAGGGAGGATACGCAGTATTTT.

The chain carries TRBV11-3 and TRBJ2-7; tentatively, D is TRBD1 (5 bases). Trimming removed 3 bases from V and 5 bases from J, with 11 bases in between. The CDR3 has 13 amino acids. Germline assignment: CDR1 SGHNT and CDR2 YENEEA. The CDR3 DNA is TGTGCCAGCAGCTTTGGGGCCGCCGACGAGCAGTACTTC. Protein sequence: CASSFGAADEQYF.

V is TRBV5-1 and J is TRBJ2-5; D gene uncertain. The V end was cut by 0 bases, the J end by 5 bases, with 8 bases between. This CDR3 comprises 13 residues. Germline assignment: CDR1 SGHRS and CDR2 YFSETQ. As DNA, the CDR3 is TGCGCCAGCAGCTTGGCAGGCAGGGAGACCCAGTACTTC. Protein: CASSLAGRETQYF.

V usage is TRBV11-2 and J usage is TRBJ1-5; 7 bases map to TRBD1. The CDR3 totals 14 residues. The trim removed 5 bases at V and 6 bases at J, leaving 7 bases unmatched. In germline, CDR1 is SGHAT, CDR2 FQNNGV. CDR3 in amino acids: CASSVDRAGQPQHF. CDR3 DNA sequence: TGTGCCAGCAGCGTCGACAGGGCGGGTCAGCCCCAGCATTTT.

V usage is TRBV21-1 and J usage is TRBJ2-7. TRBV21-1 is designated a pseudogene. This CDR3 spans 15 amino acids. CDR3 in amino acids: CASSLQRKVGYEQYF. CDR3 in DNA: TGTGCCAGCAGTCTGCAGAGAAAGGTAGGCTACGAGCAGTACTTC.

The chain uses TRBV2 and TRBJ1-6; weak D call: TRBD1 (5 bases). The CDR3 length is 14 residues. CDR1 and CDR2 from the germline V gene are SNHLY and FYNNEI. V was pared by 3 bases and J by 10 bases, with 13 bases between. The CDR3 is CASSEDPRDSPLHF. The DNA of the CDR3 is TGTGCCAGCAGTGAGGACCCAAGGGACTCACCCCTCCACTTT.

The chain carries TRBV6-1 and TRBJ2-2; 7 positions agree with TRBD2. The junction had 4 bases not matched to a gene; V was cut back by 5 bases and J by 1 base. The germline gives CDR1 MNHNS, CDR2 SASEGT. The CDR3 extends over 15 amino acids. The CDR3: CASSLQRENTGELFF. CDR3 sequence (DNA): TGTGCCAGCAGTCTTCAGCGGGAGAACACCGGGGAGCTGTTTTTT.

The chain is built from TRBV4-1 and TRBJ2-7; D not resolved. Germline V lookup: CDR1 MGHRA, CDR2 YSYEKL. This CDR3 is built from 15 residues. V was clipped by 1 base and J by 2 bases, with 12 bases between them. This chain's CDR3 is CASSQAWGFAYEQYF. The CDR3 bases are TGCGCCAGCAGCCAAGCGTGGGGTTTCGCCTACGAGCAGTACTTC.

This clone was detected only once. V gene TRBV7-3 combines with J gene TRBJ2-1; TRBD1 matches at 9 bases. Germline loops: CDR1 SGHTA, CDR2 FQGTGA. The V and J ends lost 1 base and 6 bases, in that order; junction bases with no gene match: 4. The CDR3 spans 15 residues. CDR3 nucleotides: TGTGCCAGCAGCTTAAGGGACAGGGATATCAATGAGCAGTTCTTC. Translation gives CASSLRDRDINEQFF.

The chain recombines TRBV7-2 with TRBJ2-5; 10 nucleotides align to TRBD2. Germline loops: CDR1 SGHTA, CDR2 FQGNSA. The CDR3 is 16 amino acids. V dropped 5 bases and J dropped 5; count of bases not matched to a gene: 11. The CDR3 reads CASSPGGGSGRETQYF. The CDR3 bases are TGTGCCAGCAGCCCCGGGGGGGGTAGCGGGAGGGAGACCCAGTACTTC. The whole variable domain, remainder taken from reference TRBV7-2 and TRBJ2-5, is GAGVSQSPSNKVTEKGKDVELRCDPISGHTALYWYRQSLGQGLEFLIYFQGNSAPDKSGLPSDRFSAERTGGSVSTLTIQRTQQEDSAVYLCASSPGGGSGRETQYFGPGTRLLVL.

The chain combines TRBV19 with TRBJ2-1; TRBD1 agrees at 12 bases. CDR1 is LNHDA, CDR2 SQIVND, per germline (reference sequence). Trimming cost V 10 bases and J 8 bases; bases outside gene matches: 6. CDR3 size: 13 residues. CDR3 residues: CATRDRGLYEQFF. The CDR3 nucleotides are TGTGCCACCCGGGACAGGGGGCTTTATGAGCAGTTCTTC.